The 5 T cell receptor beta chains below come from one sample, sequenced in a study of cytomegalovirus exposure and HLA in healthy donors. With 60 Vbeta and 13 Jbeta primers, the PCR was carried out. Measured with immunoSEQ multiplex PCR; TCRdb has only the in-frame clones, and not every one. The sample has about 110,000 clones, 70% to 85% seen once; the top ten hold roughly 2.5%. The sample taken for sequencing was PBMCs. These receptors all stem from a woman aged 18-30 years in good health and CMV-seronegative.

The rearrangement uses TRBV28 and TRBJ1-4, with D uncertain. This CDR3 region has 16 residues. Germline CDR1 reads MDHEN; CDR2 reads SYDVKM. The V and J ends lost 1 base and 2 bases respectively, with 11 bases between them. This CDR3 is CASSLSAATTNEKLFF. The CDR3 nucleotides are TGTGCCAGCAGTTTATCGGCAGCGACGACTAATGAAAAACTGTTTTTT. The full variable domain, its missing parts supplied by reference TRBV28 and TRBJ1-4, is DVKVTQSSRYLVKRTGEKVFLECVQDMDHENMFWYRQDPGLGLRLIYFSYDVKMKEKGDIPEGYSVSREKKERFSLILESASTNQTSMYLCASSLSAATTNEKLFFGSGTQLSVL.

The chain is built from TRBV28 and TRBJ1-4; TRBD1 is a possible D gene (5 bases). There are 16 residues in the CDR3. The V end lost 6 bases, the J end lost 0 bases, and 14 bases lay between the germline ends. Germline loops: CDR1 MDHEN, CDR2 SYDVKM. DNA of the CDR3: TGTGCCAGCAGCAGTGACAGATCCTCAACTAATGAAAAACTGTTTTTT. Protein product: CASSSDRSSTNEKLFF.

The chain joins TRBV27 to TRBJ2-1; 13 nucleotides match TRBD2. The CDR3 contains 16 residues. V lost 4 bases, J lost 8 bases, and 8 bases stayed unmatched. Looked up from germline, CDR1 is MNHEY and CDR2 is SMNVEV (reference sequence). CDR3 sequence reads: CASSSYGLAGVDEQFF. CDR3 DNA sequence: TGTGCCAGCAGTTCCTACGGACTAGCGGGAGTGGATGAGCAGTTCTTC.

A single count supports this clone. The CDR3 loop is CATLGGEQFF. Written as DNA, the CDR3 is TGTGCCACCCTAGGGGGTGAGCAGTTCTTC. The chain combines TRBV7-9 with TRBJ2-1, with a possible D match to TRBD1 (6 bases). The CDR3 sequence is 10 residues long. The germline V gene has CDR1 SEHNR and CDR2 FQNEAQ (reference sequence). With 10 bases removed from V and 9 bases from J, the gap between germline ends came to 10 bases.

The chain employs TRBV11-2 and TRBJ1-2; weak D call: TRBD1 (5 bases). The CDR3 covers 17 residues. Germline values: CDR1 SGHAT, CDR2 FQNNGV. Trimming pared 1 base from V and 1 base from J, leaving 16 bases between. CDR3 sequence (DNA): TGTGCCAGCAGCTTAGCACCAGGGCGAGGCGGTAACTATGGCTACACCTTC. It codes for CASSLAPGRGGNYGYTF. Drawing the rest from reference TRBV11-2 and TRBJ1-2, the complete variable domain is EAGVAQSPRYKIIEKRQSVAFWCNPISGHATLYWYQQILGQGPKLLIQFQNNGVVDDSQLPKDRFSAERLKGVDSTLKIQPAKLEDSAVYLCASSLAPGRGGNYGYTFGSGTRLTVV.